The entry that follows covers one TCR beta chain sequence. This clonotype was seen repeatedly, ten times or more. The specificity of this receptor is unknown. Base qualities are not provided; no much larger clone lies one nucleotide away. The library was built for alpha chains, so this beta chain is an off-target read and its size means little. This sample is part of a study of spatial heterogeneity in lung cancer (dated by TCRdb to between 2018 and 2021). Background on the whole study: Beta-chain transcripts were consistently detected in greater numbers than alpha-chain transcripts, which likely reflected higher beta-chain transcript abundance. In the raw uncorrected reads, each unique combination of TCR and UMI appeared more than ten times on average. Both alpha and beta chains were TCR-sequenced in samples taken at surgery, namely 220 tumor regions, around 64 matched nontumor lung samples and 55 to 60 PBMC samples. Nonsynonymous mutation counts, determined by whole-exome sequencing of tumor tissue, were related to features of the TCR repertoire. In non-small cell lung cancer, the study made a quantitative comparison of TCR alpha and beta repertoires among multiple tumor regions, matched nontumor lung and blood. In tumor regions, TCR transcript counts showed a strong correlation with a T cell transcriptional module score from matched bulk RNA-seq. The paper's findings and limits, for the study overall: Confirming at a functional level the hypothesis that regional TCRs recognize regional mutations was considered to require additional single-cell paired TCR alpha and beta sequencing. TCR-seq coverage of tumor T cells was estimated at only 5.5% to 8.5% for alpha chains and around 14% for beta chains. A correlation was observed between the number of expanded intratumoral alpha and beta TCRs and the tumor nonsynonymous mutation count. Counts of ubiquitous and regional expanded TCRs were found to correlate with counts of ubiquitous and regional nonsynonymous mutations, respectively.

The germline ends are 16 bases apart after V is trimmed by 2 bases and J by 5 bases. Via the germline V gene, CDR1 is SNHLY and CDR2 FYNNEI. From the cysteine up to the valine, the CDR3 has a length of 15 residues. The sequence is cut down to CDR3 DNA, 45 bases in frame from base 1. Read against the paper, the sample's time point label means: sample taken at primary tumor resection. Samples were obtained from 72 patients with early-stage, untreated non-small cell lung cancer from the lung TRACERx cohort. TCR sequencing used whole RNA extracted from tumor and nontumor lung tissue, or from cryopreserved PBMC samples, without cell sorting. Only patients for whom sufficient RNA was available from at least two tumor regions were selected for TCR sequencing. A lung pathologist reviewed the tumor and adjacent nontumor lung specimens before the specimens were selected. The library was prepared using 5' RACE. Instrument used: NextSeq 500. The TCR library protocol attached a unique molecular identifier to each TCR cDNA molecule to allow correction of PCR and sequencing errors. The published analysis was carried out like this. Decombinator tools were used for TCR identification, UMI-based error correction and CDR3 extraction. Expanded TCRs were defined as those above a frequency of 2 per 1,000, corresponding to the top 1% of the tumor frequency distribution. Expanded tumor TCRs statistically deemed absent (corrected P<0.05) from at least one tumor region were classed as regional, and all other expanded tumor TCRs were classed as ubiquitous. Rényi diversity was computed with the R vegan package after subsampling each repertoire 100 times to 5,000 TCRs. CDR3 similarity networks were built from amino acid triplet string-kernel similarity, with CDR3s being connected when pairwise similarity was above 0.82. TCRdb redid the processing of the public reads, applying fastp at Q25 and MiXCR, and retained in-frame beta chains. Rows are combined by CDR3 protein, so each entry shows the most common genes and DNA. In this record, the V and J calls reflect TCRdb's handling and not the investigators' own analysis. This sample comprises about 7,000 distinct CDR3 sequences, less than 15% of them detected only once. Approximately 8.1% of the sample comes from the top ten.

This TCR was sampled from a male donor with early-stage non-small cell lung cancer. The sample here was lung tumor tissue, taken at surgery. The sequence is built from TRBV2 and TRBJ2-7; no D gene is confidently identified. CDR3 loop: CASSEMALVEDEQYV. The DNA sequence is TGTGCCAGCAGTGAAATGGCGCTAGTTGAGGACGAGCAGTACGTC.